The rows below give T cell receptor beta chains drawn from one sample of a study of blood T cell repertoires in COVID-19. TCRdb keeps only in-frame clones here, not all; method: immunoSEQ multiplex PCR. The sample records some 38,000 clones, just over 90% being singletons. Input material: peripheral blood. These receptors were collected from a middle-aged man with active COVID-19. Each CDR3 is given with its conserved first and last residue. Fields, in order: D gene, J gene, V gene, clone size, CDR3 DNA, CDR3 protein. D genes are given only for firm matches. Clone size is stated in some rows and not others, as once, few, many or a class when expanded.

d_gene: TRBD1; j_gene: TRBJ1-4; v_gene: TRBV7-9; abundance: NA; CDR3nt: TGTGCCAGCAGCGCCTGGACAGGGGGCGCGGTCGATGAAAAACTGTTTTTT; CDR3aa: CASSAWTGGAVDEKLFF
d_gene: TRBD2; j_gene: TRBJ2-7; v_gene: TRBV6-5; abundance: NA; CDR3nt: TGTGCCAGCCGGGGACTAGCGGCCTACGAGCAGTACTTC; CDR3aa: CASRGLAAYEQYF
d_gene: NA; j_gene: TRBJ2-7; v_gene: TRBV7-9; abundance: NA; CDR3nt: TGTGCCAGCAGCTTACCCGGGACACACTACGAGCAGTACTTC; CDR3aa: CASSLPGTHYEQYF
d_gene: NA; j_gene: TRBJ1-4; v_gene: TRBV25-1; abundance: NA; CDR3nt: TGTGCCAGCAGTGAACACAGGGATGGTGACGAAAAACTGTTTTTT; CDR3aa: CASSEHRDGDEKLFF
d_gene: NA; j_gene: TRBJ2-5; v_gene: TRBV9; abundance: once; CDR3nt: TGTGCCAGCAGCGCCCGGGACAACCAAGAGACCCAGTACTTC; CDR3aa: CASSARDNQETQYF
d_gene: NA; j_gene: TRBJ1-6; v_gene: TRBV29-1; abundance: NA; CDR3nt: TGCAGCGTTGCGTTCGGGGTAAATAATTCACCCCTCCACTTT; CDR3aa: CSVAFGVNNSPLHF
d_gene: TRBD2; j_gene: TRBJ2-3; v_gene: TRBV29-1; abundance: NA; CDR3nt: TGCAGCGTTGTCGTAGCGGGGGGGACAGATACGCAGTATTTT; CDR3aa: CSVVVAGGTDTQYF
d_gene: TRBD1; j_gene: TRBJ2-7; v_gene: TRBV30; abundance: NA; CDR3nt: TGTGCCTGGGCAAGTAACAGGGGGCCCTACGAGCAGTACTTC; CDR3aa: CAWASNRGPYEQYF
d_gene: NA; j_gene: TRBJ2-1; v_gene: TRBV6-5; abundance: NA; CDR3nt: TGTGCCAGCAGCGCACGAATCCGAGCCTACAATGAGCAGTTCTTC; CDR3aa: CASSARIRAYNEQFF
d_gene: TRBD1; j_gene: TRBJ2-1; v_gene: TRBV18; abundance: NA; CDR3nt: TGTGCCAGCTCACCGACAGGGAGCTCCTACAATGAGCAGTTCTTC; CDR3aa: CASSPTGSSYNEQFF
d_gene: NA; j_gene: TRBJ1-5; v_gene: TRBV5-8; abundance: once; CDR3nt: TGTGCCAGCAGCTTACCCCCCCCAACTGTTGCCCAGCATTTT; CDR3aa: CASSLPPPTVAQHF
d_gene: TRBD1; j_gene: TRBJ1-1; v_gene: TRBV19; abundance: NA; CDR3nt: TGTGCCAGTAGCGTCGGGACAGGGGACGGGGCGAACACTGAAGCTTTCTTT; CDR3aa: CASSVGTGDGANTEAFF
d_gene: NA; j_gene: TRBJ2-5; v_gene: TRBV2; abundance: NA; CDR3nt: TGTGCCAGCGTAAGAAATCAGTACCAAGAGACCCAGTACTTC; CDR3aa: CASVRNQYQETQYF
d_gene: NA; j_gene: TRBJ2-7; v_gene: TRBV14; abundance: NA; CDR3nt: TGTGCCAGCAGCCAAGACCTCCCAGGAGGAGCCTACGAGCAGTACTTC; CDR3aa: CASSQDLPGGAYEQYF
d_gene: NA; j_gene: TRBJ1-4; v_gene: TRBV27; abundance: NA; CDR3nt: TGTGCCAGCAGGCGTCTGCCTGTTGCAACTAATGAAAAACTGTTTTTT; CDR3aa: CASRRLPVATNEKLFF
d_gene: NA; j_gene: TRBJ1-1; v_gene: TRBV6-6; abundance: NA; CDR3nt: TGTGCCAGCAATTCTCTAGGGGTGGACACTGAAGCTTTCTTT; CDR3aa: CASNSLGVDTEAFF
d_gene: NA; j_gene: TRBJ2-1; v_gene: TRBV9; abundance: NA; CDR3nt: TGTGCCAGCAGCGTAGCTCCAGGGGAAAATGAGCAGTTCTTC; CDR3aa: CASSVAPGENEQFF
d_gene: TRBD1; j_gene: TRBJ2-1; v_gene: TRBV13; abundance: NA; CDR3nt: TGTGCCAGCAGCTCTGACCGGGACAGGGCGAATGAGCAGTTCTTC; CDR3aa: CASSSDRDRANEQFF
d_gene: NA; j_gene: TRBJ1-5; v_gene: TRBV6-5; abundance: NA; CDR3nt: TGTGCCAGCACACAAAGGGGAAGCAATCAGCCCCAGCATTTT; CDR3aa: CASTQRGSNQPQHF
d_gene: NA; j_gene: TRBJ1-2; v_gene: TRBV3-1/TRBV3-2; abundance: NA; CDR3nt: TGTGCCAGCAGCCAAGATCCTACAGGGAACTATGGCTACACCTTC; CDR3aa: CASSQDPTGNYGYTF
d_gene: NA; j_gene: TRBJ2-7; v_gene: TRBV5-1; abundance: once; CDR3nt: TGCGCCAGCAGCCTCCCTGTGGGGGGACGCGACGAGCAGTACTTC; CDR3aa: CASSLPVGGRDEQYF
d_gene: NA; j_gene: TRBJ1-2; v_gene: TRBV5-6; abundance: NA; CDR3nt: TGTGCCAGCAGCGAAGAGATGTTGGATGGCTACACCTTC; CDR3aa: CASSEEMLDGYTF